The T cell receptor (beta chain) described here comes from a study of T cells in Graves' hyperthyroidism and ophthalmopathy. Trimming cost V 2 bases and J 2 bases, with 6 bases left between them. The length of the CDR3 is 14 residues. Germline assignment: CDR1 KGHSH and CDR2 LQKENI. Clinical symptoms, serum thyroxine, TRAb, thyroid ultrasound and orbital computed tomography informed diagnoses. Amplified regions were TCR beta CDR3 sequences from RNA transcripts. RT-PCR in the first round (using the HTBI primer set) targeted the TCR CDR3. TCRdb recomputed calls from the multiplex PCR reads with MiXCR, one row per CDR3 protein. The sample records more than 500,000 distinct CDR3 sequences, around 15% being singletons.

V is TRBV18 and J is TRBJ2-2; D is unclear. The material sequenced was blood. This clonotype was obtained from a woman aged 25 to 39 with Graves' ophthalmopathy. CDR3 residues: CASSPGRNTGELFF. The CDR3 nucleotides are TGTGCCAGCTCACCAGGACGTAACACCGGGGAGCTGTTTTTT.